This paragraph covers one TCR beta chain sequence. The data are from a study of control samples from healthy donors and cancer patients. TCRdb's table, derived via immunoSEQ multiplex PCR, lists solely in-frame clones and lacks some. The sample has some 150,000 clones, 85% to 95% seen once. Sequencing was carried out using blood. The TCR comes from a woman aged 55-70 years in good health.

CDR3 sequence: CASTKGELNTEAFF. CDR3 sequence (DNA): TGTGCCAGCACCAAGGGGGAGCTGAACACTGAAGCTTTCTTT. The chain links TRBV7-9 to TRBJ1-1, with D perhaps matching TRBD1 (6 bases). V shed 7 bases and J shed 0 bases, with 12 bases lying between them. The germline V gene has CDR1 SEHNR and CDR2 FQNEAQ (reference sequence). CDR3 size: 14 residues.